This record concerns one T cell receptor beta chain sequence. Its antigen is not identified. A CD8+CD4-CCR7+CD45RA+ phenotype served as the sorting definition for naive CD8 T cells. The sample originates from a study of molecular identifiers for immune sequencing clone quantification. V was clipped by 0 bases and J by 6 bases; unmatched bases: 4. The CDR3 covers 14 residues. Germline CDR1 and CDR2: DFQATT and SNEGSKA (reference sequence). Broader study findings: Clones that had above 20 RNA copies took up over 97% of effector molecules but under 1% in naive cells.

Preparation of the bulk TCR libraries relied on previously described methods and listed TCR primers. TCRdb itself ran the PCR reads through MiXCR, one entry per CDR3 protein. Here the sample spans approximately 680,000 distinct CDR3 sequences, less than 30% being singletons. The TCR was taken from a human donor in good health. Some libraries in this study had Jurkat cell RNA spiked in. The V and J genes are TRBV20-1 and TRBJ2-7, with TRBD2 matching 11 bases. Sequencing was done on a sample of naive CD8+ T cells from blood, with Jurkat cell RNA spiked in. Stated subset: FACS-sorted CD8+CD4-CCR7+CD45RA+ naive T cells. The CDR3 loop reads CSARDGTSGCEQYF. The CDR3 nucleotides are TGCAGTGCTAGAGACGGGACTAGCGGCTGCGAGCAGTACTTC.